This TCR beta chain was retrieved from a study of shared clonotypes between healthy human individuals. Whole-study findings and limits: Only blood was sampled, and tissue TCR repertoires likely differ from blood ones. Few donors limited the genetic and exposure-history diversity represented.

DNA from unsorted PBMC was sequenced on ten immunoSEQ deep assay plates. Assay: immunoSEQ multiplex PCR; the TCRdb copy retains only in-frame clones and omits some. The sample includes 450,000 to 500,000 clones, 65% to 80% of them seen just once. V lost 6 bases and J lost 0; bases outside the gene matches: 1. This CDR3 spans 14 amino acids. Germline lookup yields CDR1 MNHNS and CDR2 SASEGT. As regards this clone: The antigen is not known.

The unsorted samples took tens of millions of PBMCs to get genomic DNA. J is TRBJ1-5 and V is TRBV6-1, with 8 bases aligning to TRBD1. The specimen sequenced was PBMCs. This TCR derives from a woman aged 40-49 years in good health. Some clones in this sample may be carry-over from other donors' samples. Here the CDR3 DNA reads TGTGCCAGCAGGGGACAGGTTAGCAATCAGCCCCAGCATTTT. Its translation: CASRGQVSNQPQHF.